Shown below are 5 T cell receptor beta chains from a single sample sequenced in a study of molecular identifiers for immune sequencing clone quantification (dated by TCRdb to the late 2010s). Libraries were built with PCR. Sequencing used an Illumina MiSeq. The public reads were run again by TCRdb, first through fastp at Q25 and then through MiXCR, and only productive beta chains were kept. Rows with a matching CDR3 protein are joined into one entry that keeps the most common DNA and genes. The sample has 2,000 to 3,000 distinct CDR3 sequences on record, approximately 25% of them singletons. The ten biggest clones cover around 9% of the sample. Sequenced input: naive CD8+ T cells from blood, with Jurkat cell RNA spiked in. In the paper's terms, the cell subset or site label means: FACS-sorted CD8+CD4-CCR7+CD45RA+ naive T cells. These receptors were taken from a human donor in good health. Some libraries in this study had Jurkat cell RNA spiked in.

This clonotype is labeled medium-sized. The chain has TRBV7-9 and TRBJ2-1; D is uncertain. Germline V gene sequence: CDR1 SEHNR, CDR2 FQNEAQ (reference sequence). V was cut by 1 base and J by 7 bases, with 11 bases left in between. The CDR3 spans 14 residues. CDR3 sequence: CASSLDLRSNEQFF. The CDR3 DNA reads TGTGCCAGCAGCTTAGACTTGCGGAGTAATGAGCAGTTCTTC.

This clonotype was picked up one time. A much larger clone is a single base away; this may be a read error. The rearrangement uses TRBV28 and TRBJ2-1; 7 bases map to TRBD1. In germline, CDR1 is MDHEN, CDR2 SYDVKM. The CDR3 covers 14 residues. With 7 bases clipped from V and 6 bases from J, the junction kept 9 bases outside the gene matches. The CDR3 DNA reads as TGTGCCAGCAACAGACAGGGCGGCTTCAATGAGCAGTTCTTC. It codes for CASNRQGGFNEQFF. Looking up the rest from reference TRBV28 and TRBJ2-1 gives the full variable domain: DVKVTQSSRYLVKRTGEKVFLECVQDMDHENMFWYRQDPGLGLRLIYFSYDVKMKEKGDIPEGYSVSREKKERFSLILESASTNQTSMYLCASNRQGGFNEQFFGPGTRLTVL.

Within the sample, this clonotype is medium-sized (0.01 to 0.1%). V and J are TRBV3-1 and TRBJ2-7, with a tentative D call TRBD2 (6 bases). V lost 2 bases and J lost 2, with 10 bases in between. The CDR3 totals 14 residues. CDR1 and CDR2 (germline): LGHDT, YNNKEL (reference sequence). In nucleotides, the CDR3 is TGTGCCAGCAGCCAATTCGGGGGAACCTACGAGCAGTACTTC. This codes for CASSQFGGTYEQYF.

This chain connects TRBV7-2 to TRBJ2-3; tentative D call: TRBD2 (6 bases). The CDR3 contains 15 residues. Germline V gene lookup returns CDR1 SGHTA and CDR2 FQGNSA. Trimming shortened V by 2 bases and J by 2 bases, and 11 bases separated the two germline ends. The CDR3 loop reads CASSLLASATDTQYF. The CDR3, as DNA: TGTGCCAGCAGCTTATTGGCTAGCGCCACAGATACGCAGTATTTT.

This clonotype is large (0.1 to 1%) by share. The rearrangement links TRBV7-9 to TRBJ2-7; D remains unclear. Trimming left V 3 bases short and J 2 bases short, with 8 bases between. CDR1 SEHNR and CDR2 FQNEAQ come from the germline V gene (reference sequence). This CDR3 region has 13 residues. The CDR3 coding sequence is TGTGCCAGCAGCTTCACTCCCCCCTACGAGCAGTACTTC. This gives the protein CASSFTPPYEQYF.